Below, 23 T cell receptor beta chains from the same sample are listed, as sequenced in a study of regulatory T cells in long-lasting Graves disease. The authors built TCR beta libraries using iRepertoire HTBI primers and Arm-PCR of CDR3 regions. TCRdb ran MiXCR on the multiplex PCR reads and lists one entry per CDR3 protein. This table has about 400,000 distinct CDR3 sequences, roughly 16% appearing once. Time point reported: newly diagnosed GD, antithyroid drugs for less than 3 months. The TCR library was made from RNA extracted from PBMCs. The same sample was also used in a study of T cells in Graves' hyperthyroidism and ophthalmopathy.

The sequenced sample was peripheral blood mononuclear cells (PBMCs), obtained at new diagnosis, from a patient treated with antithyroid drugs. Receptors were obtained from a woman younger than 30 with Graves disease.

This clonotype was seen only a few times. The germline gene is not matched at one end of the junction; a read error may be the cause. The rearrangement links TRBV9 to TRBJ2-1; D not resolved. The CDR3 consists of 15 residues. Germline V CDR1 and CDR2: SGDLS, YYNGEE. DNA of the CDR3: TGTGCCAGCAGCGTAGGACTCGAGAGCTACAATGAGCAGCTCTTC. This encodes CASSVGLESYNEQLF.

This chain connects TRBV2 to TRBJ1-4; 7 bases fit TRBD1. CDR3 length: 14 amino acids. J gave up 11 bases and V 2 bases, and 8 bases lay outside the gene matches. The germline V gene has CDR1 SNHLY and CDR2 FYNNEI. CDR3 sequence (DNA): TGTGCCAGCAGTGAATCGGACAGGATTCCGAAACTGTTTTTT. Protein sequence: CASSESDRIPKLFF.

This clonotype turned up a few times. A far larger clone is off by one base, so a read error is likely. The CDR3 DNA sequence: TGTGCCAGCAGCTCGGGGCGAGCGGAGACCCGGTACTTC. It yields the protein CASSSGRAETRYF. The chain links TRBV11-2 to TRBJ2-3; D is tentatively TRBD1 or TRBD2 (5 bases each). The CDR3 has 13 amino acids. From germline, CDR1 is SGHAT and CDR2 FQNNGV.

At least ten counts were recorded for this clonotype. V gene TRBV5-1 combines with J gene TRBJ2-2, with 9 bases fitting TRBD2. V lost 6 bases, J lost 5 bases, and 8 bases stayed unmatched. The CDR3 consists of 15 residues. Germline V CDR1 and CDR2: SGHRS, YFSETQ. The CDR3 sequence: CASTFSGSSTGELFF. CDR3 sequence (DNA): TGCGCCAGCACATTTAGCGGGAGCAGTACCGGGGAGCTGTTTTTT.

This clonotype came up many times. The gene calls are TRBV7-9 and TRBJ2-3; a weak D match, TRBD2 (5 bases). Trimming removed 10 bases at V and 6 bases at J, with 23 bases between. Germline CDR1 SEHNR, CDR2 FQNEAQ (reference sequence). The CDR3 sequence is 15 residues long. The CDR3 sequence: CATTVRASGGDTQYF. CDR3 sequence (DNA): TGTGCCACCACCGTAAGGGCCAGCGGTGGGGATACGCAGTATTTT.

This clonotype was detected only a few times. The rearrangement joins TRBV6-2 or TRBV6-3 to TRBJ2-5, with 9 bases matching TRBD1. V dropped 5 bases and J dropped 6; count of bases not matched to a gene: 10. The CDR3 is 15 amino acids. Germline loops: CDR1 MNHEY, CDR2 SVGEGT. The CDR3 nucleotides read TGTGCCAGCAGTGAAGCGAACAGGGGGCAACAGACCCAGTACTTC. This translates into CASSEANRGQQTQYF.

With regard to this clonotype: Germline and junction disagree at one end, which may indicate a read error. The V call is TRBV2, the J call TRBJ1-1; D call uncertain. This CDR3 contains 10 residues. Germline V CDR1 and CDR2: SNHLY, FYNNEI. DNA of the CDR3: TGTGCCAGCCGGAACGCTGAAGCTTTCTTT. Translated: CASRNAEAFF.

This clonotype was counted at least ten times. The V call is TRBV11-2, the J call TRBJ2-1; D is possibly TRBD1 or TRBD2 (5 bases each). This CDR3 region has 15 residues. V lost 0 bases to trimming and J lost 6 bases, with 12 bases between them. Germline lookup yields CDR1 SGHAT and CDR2 FQNNGV. CDR3: CASSLDGTKFNEQFF. As DNA, the CDR3 is TGTGCCAGCAGCTTAGACGGGACCAAATTCAATGAGCAGTTCTTC.

As to this clonotype: A single base is all that separates this from a far larger clone, so a read error is likely. The chain combines TRBV11-2 with TRBJ2-7; TRBD2 aligns across 14 bases. With V trimmed by 4 bases and J by 0 bases, 8 bases remained unmatched. The CDR3 consists of 18 residues. The germline V gene encodes CDR1 SGHAT and CDR2 FQNNGV. CDR3 sequence reads: CASSSRRLAGGFSYEQYF. In DNA, the CDR3 is TGTGCCAGCAGCTCCAGACGACTAGCGGGGGGGTTCTCCTACGAGCAGTACTTC.

This clonotype occurred many times. The gene calls are TRBV20-1 and TRBJ2-1, with 10 bases lining up with TRBD2. This CDR3 spans 17 amino acids. The V gene's germline CDR1 is DFQATT and CDR2 SNEGSKA (reference sequence). The junction had 10 bases not matched to a gene; V was cut back by 0 bases and J by 5 bases. CDR3 in amino acids: CSARDLYERGGHNEQFF. The CDR3 nucleotides are TGCAGTGCTAGAGATTTGTATGAGCGGGGGGGCCACAATGAGCAGTTCTTC.

The V gene is TRBV4-1, the J gene TRBJ1-5; D unresolved. The CDR3 runs 15 residues. Trimming cost V 0 bases and J 4 bases, with 10 bases left between them. Germline values: CDR1 MGHRA, CDR2 YSYEKL. In DNA form, the CDR3 reads TGCGCCAGCAGCCAAGATGACACTCAAAATCAGCCCCAGCATTTT. Translation gives CASSQDDTQNQPQHF.

This clonotype was picked up many times. The rearrangement joins TRBV28 to TRBJ2-7, with a possible D match to TRBD1 (5 bases). V dropped 10 bases and J dropped 5 bases, with 15 bases sitting between them. Germline CDR1 reads MDHEN; CDR2 reads SYDVKM. This CDR3 has 12 amino acids. The CDR3 DNA reads TGTGCCACCCATGAGCAAGGGGACGAGCAGTACTTC. This translates into CATHEQGDEQYF.

This clonotype was counted at least ten times. The chain couples TRBV11-2 to TRBJ2-7; possibly TRBD1 for D (6 bases). The V gene lost 1 base and the J gene lost 1 base, with 17 bases spanning the gap. Germline V gene lookup returns CDR1 SGHAT and CDR2 FQNNGV. The CDR3 consists of 17 residues. CDR3 in amino acids: CASSLGGGAGVSYEQYF. CDR3 sequence (DNA): TGTGCCAGCAGCTTAGGCGGTGGGGCAGGGGTTTCCTACGAGCAGTACTTC.

The J gene is TRBJ2-2, the V gene TRBV7-6; D is unclear. V lost 5 bases and J 4 bases, leaving 23 bases between the germline ends. Germline CDR1 reads SGHVS; CDR2 reads FNYEAQ. CDR3 length: 18 residues. The CDR3 sequence is CASSLYIDRVLLTGELFF. In DNA, the CDR3 is TGTGCCAGCAGCCTATATATTGACCGGGTCCTACTCACCGGGGAGCTGTTTTTT.

On this clonotype itself: One end of the junction fails to match germline, which may point to a read error. The chain has TRBV7-7 and TRBJ2-5, with D possibly TRBD2 on 7 matching bases. The CDR3 contains 14 residues. Germline CDR1 SSHAT, CDR2 FNYEAQ (reference sequence). Written as DNA, the CDR3 is TGTGCTAGCAGCTTTAGGGGGGGTCAAGAGACCCAGTACTTC. Amino acids: CASSFRGGQETQYF.

J is TRBJ2-2 and V is TRBV12-3 or TRBV12-4; D uncertain. V gave up 3 bases and J gave up 4 bases, with 9 bases separating them. The CDR3 is made up of 14 amino acids. As DNA, the CDR3 is TGTGCCAGCAGTTTGGACGAGCGCACCGGGGAGCTGTTTTTT. This gives the protein CASSLDERTGELFF.

At least ten counts were recorded for this clonotype. The chain recombines TRBV7-8 with TRBJ2-7; D is uncertain. Germline loops: CDR1 SGHVS, CDR2 FQNEAQ. Deletions cut 4 bases from V and 0 bases from J, with 10 bases between. The CDR3 runs 14 residues. The CDR3 spells CASSSIRSSYEQYF. The CDR3 region has the DNA TGTGCCAGCAGCTCTATTCGGAGCTCCTACGAGCAGTACTTC.

This clonotype was detected a few times. The V and J genes are TRBV5-6 and TRBJ2-2, with 9 positions matching TRBD1. There are 16 residues in the CDR3. Trimming at V came to 6 bases and at J to 4 bases, leaving 10 bases not matched to a gene. Germline V gives CDR1 SGHDT, CDR2 YYEEEE. CDR3 in amino acids: CASTGTGWGSTGELFF. The CDR3 DNA follows: TGTGCCAGCACGGGGACAGGGTGGGGGAGCACCGGGGAGCTGTTTTTT.

The chain combines TRBV6-1 with TRBJ1-1; 9 nucleotides match TRBD1. Germline values: CDR1 MNHNS, CDR2 SASEGT. The junction had 2 bases not matched to a gene; V was cut back by 2 bases and J by 4 bases. The CDR3 loop spans 14 amino acids. This CDR3 is CASSETGGPTEAFF. The CDR3 nucleotides are TGTGCCAGCAGTGAAACAGGGGGCCCCACTGAAGCTTTCTTT.

This clonotype was observed at least ten times. CDR3 residues: CASSPRLGTDTQYF. DNA for the CDR3: TGTGCCAGCAGCCCCCGGTTAGGCACAGATACGCAGTATTTT. This rearrangement joins TRBV2 to TRBJ2-3; the D is unclear. With 6 bases removed from V and 1 base from J, the gap between germline ends came to 11 bases. The CDR3 is 14 amino acids. The germline V gene encodes CDR1 SNHLY and CDR2 FYNNEI.

This clonotype has a count of ten or more. The chain is built from TRBV2 and TRBJ1-5; 7 nucleotides align to TRBD1. CDR1 and CDR2 from the germline V gene are SNHLY and FYNNEI. The length of the CDR3 is 16 residues. V shed 6 bases and J 2 bases; nucleotides not matched to a gene: 10. CDR3: CASREYRGRGNQPQHF. Here the CDR3 DNA reads TGTGCCAGCAGGGAATACAGGGGAAGGGGCAATCAGCCCCAGCATTTT.

This clonotype was seen ten or more times. CDR3 DNA: TGTGCCAGCAGTAAGGCAGACGTACCTAGAACTAAGGGCTACACCTTC. Its translation is CASSKADVPRTKGYTF. The chain has TRBV12-3 or TRBV12-4 and TRBJ1-2, with D hard to call. The germline V and J ends were trimmed by 5 bases and 8 bases, with 24 bases remaining between them. The CDR3 extends over 16 amino acids.

This clonotype was counted many times. J is TRBJ2-7 and V is TRBV20-1, with D perhaps being TRBD1 or TRBD2 (5 bases each). Deletions cut 5 bases from V and 0 bases from J, with 11 bases between. CDR1 is DFQATT, CDR2 SNEGSKA, per germline (reference sequence). This CDR3 has 13 residues. CDR3 bases: TGCAGTGCTTGGGACCGCTACTCCTACGAGCAGTACTTC. Translation gives CSAWDRYSYEQYF.